This record concerns one TCR beta chain sequence. This specimen includes other DNA sequences encoding the same CDR3. Clones were sequenced by immunoSEQ multiplex PCR, and TCRdb holds only the in-frame ones, with some missing. The profile shows about 120,000 clones, around three quarters of them singletons. The data originate from a study of blood T cell repertoires in COVID-19. The CDR3 extends over 14 amino acids. CDR1 is SGHTA and CDR2 is FQGNSA in the germline V gene. The germline V and J ends were trimmed by 2 bases and 2 bases, with 7 bases remaining between them. The TCR comes from a woman of 80 years or more with acute or convalescent COVID-19. The sequenced sample consisted of peripheral blood. The rearrangement links TRBV7-2 to TRBJ2-1, with D possibly matching TRBD1 (6 bases). CDR3 DNA sequence: TGTGCCAGCAGCTTAACAGGGCCCTACAATGAGCAGTTCTTC. Its protein is CASSLTGPYNEQFF.